This section outlines one T cell receptor beta chain sequence together with its context. Its target is not known. TCRdb keeps only in-frame clones here, not all; method: immunoSEQ multiplex PCR. Among around 95,000 clones listed, approximately 90% were seen once. The source of the sample is a study of OX40 agonist ivuxolimab in advanced cancers. Whole-study context: Patients in dose escalation had liver, melanoma, kidney or head and neck cancers. Study-wide results and limits: Among T cells, CD8+ cells averaged more expanded clones than CD4+ cells.

V lost 6 bases to trimming and J lost 3 bases, with 6 bases between them. This CDR3 contains 11 residues. CDR1 and CDR2 (germline): SGHAT, FQNNGV. The receptor's source is an adult with an advanced solid tumor such as melanoma, head and neck, liver or kidney cancer. The sample was CD4+ or CD8+ T cells sorted from blood, taken in a trial of the OX40 agonist ivuxolimab. The chain recombines TRBV11-2 with TRBJ2-7; unclear D gene. As DNA, the CDR3 is TGTGCCAGCAGAAAACGCTACGAGCAGTACTTC. Its protein is CASRKRYEQYF. Full variable domain (missing parts from reference TRBV11-2 and TRBJ2-7): EAGVAQSPRYKIIEKRQSVAFWCNPISGHATLYWYQQILGQGPKLLIQFQNNGVVDDSQLPKDRFSAERLKGVDSTLKIQPAKLEDSAVYLCASRKRYEQYFGPGTRLTVT.